These T cell receptor beta chains were read from a single sample in a study of shared clonotypes between healthy human individuals. Produced via immunoSEQ multiplex PCR; TCRdb's table is partial and in-frame only. In the table there are some 320,000 clones, roughly 84% of which are singletons. The sample consisted of memory CD8+ T cells sorted from blood. Source of these receptors: a man aged 18 to 30 in good health. The CDR3 runs from the conserved cysteine through the conserved F or W. D genes are given only for firm matches. Only part of the rows carry a size: once, few, many, or a class if the clone is expanded.

TGCAGCGTCGGGACTAGTCATACCCCCCCAAGCTACGAGCAGTACTTC CSVGTSHTPPSYEQYF TRBJ2-7 TRBD2 NA TRBV29-1
TGTGCCAGCAGTTTTTCCCACAGGGAGGGGGATAGCAATCAGCCCCAGCATTTT CASSFSHREGDSNQPQHF TRBJ1-5 NA once TRBV28
TGCGCCAGCAGCACACAGGGCTTCAGCTCCTACGAGCAGTACTTC CASSTQGFSSYEQYF TRBJ2-7 NA NA TRBV5-1
TGCGCCATACTAGCGGGGGTCCACACCGGGGAGCTGTTTTTT CAILAGVHTGELFF TRBJ2-2 TRBD2 NA TRBV10-2
TGTGCCAGCAGCTTGGATGCAGGGACTGGTTCAGATACGCAGTATTTT CASSLDAGTGSDTQYF TRBJ2-3 NA NA TRBV5-6
TGTGCCAGCAGCGAGAGCCGGTCGCTTTACGAGCAGTACTTC CASSESRSLYEQYF TRBJ2-7 NA NA TRBV5-6
TGTGCCAGCAGCGAGGCCCGAGCTCAAGGCACAGATACGCAGTATTTT CASSEARAQGTDTQYF TRBJ2-3 NA NA TRBV27
TGTGCCATCAGTGATCAGGCAACAGGGGCGGGTGGCTACACCTTC CAISDQATGAGGYTF TRBJ1-2 TRBD1 large TRBV10-3
TGTGCCAGCAGTTCTAACAGGGTTGGAGTGGAGACCCAGTACTTC CASSSNRVGVETQYF TRBJ2-5 NA NA TRBV28
TGTGCCAGCAGCTTATGGGACACCGGGGAGCTGTTTTTT CASSLWDTGELFF TRBJ2-2 NA NA TRBV7-6
TGTGCCAGCAGCTTTGACAGGGGAATCTATGGCTACACCTTC CASSFDRGIYGYTF TRBJ1-2 TRBD1 NA TRBV7-9
TGTGCCAGCTCCCCGGCTGAATCCTACGAGCAGTACTTC CASSPAESYEQYF TRBJ2-7 NA NA TRBV18
TGTGCCAGCAGCGTAGCCCCGTCGGGGGCAGGGTTACAAGAGACCCAGTACTTC CASSVAPSGAGLQETQYF TRBJ2-5 NA NA TRBV9
TGCAGCGTTGAAGTACAGCGACTAGCGGGAGGAGAGACCCAGTACTTC CSVEVQRLAGGETQYF TRBJ2-5 TRBD2 NA TRBV29-1